The 5 T cell receptor beta chains listed next were all sequenced from one sample in a study of neurological immune-mediated disorders. TCRdb recomputed calls from the 5' RACE reads with MiXCR, one row per CDR3 protein. The sample yields about 46,000 distinct CDR3 sequences, 10% seen once. The specimen sequenced was PBMCs. These receptors came from a man aged 65 to 85 with HTLV-1-associated myelopathy (HAM/TSP).

This clonotype was picked up many times. The chain recombines TRBV10-3 with TRBJ1-4; TRBD1 matches at 7 bases. Germline assignment: CDR1 ENHRY and CDR2 SYGVKD. The CDR3 spans 17 residues. V lost 11 bases to trimming and J lost 0 bases; unmatched junction nucleotides: 15. The CDR3 sequence is CAAGQRSSKATNEKLFF. CDR3 in DNA: TGTGCCGCGGGACAGAGGTCCAGCAAGGCAACTAATGAAAAACTGTTTTTT.

This clonotype occurred many times. The chain couples TRBV10-3 to TRBJ1-1; D gene ambiguous. There are 16 residues in the CDR3. Germline CDR1 ENHRY, CDR2 SYGVKD. The ends were cut back, 0 bases at V and 0 bases at J, with 11 bases in the middle. The CDR3 nucleotides read TGTGCCATCAGTGAGTCTTTGGGAGGTCTGAACACTGAAGCTTTCTTT. It is translated as CAISESLGGLNTEAFF.

Ten or more counts support this clonotype. CDR3 residues: CSADPRDSHQPQHF. The CDR3 DNA follows: TGCAGTGCTGACCCCCGGGACAGCCATCAGCCCCAGCATTTT. The chain recombines TRBV20-1 with TRBJ1-5; the match to TRBD1 covers 7 bases. The CDR3 has 14 residues. Trimming removed 5 bases from V and 5 bases from J; junction bases left unmatched: 9. The germline V gene encodes CDR1 DFQATT and CDR2 SNEGSKA (reference sequence).

This clonotype was counted many times. This rearrangement joins TRBV5-1 to TRBJ2-1; no clear D. CDR1 and CDR2 from the germline V gene are SGHRS and YFSETQ. The CDR3 spans 13 residues. Trimming stripped 4 bases from V and 5 bases from J, with 10 bases between. The CDR3 DNA reads as TGCGCCAGCAGCCCCGGACCCCACAATGAGCAGTTCTTC. As protein: CASSPGPHNEQFF.

J is TRBJ1-5 and V is TRBV20-1; 10 nucleotides align to TRBD1. Trimming removed 6 bases from V and 10 bases from J; junction bases left unmatched: 18. The CDR3 spans 16 residues. Germline loops: CDR1 DFQATT, CDR2 SNEGSKA (reference sequence). CDR3 sequence (DNA): TGCAGTGCCCAAAATGGAGACAGGGGGCCCTTAGGTCCCCAGCATTTT. It codes for CSAQNGDRGPLGPQHF.